This T cell receptor beta chain was recovered during a study of shared T cell receptors in the human thymus. The protocol was immunoSEQ multiplex PCR, while the TCRdb copy is restricted to in-frame clones and leaves out a portion. This table has 500,000 to 550,000 clones, 78% appearing once. This same sample was also taken into another study, of human thymus T cells. Per that study: Donors were healthy Finnish babies undergoing corrective operations for congenital heart defects. Thymus tissue for the work was resected from patients undergoing corrective heart surgery. Across thymic and blood repertoires, the usage of V and J genes appeared to be biased.

The clonotype originates from a boy younger than two with a congenital heart defect. Input material: thymocytes.

The CDR3 DNA sequence: TGCGCCAGCAGCTTGGTACTCCTCCCACGCACAGATACGCAGTATTTT. Residues: CASSLVLLPRTDTQYF. The J gene is TRBJ2-3, the V gene TRBV5-1, with D hard to call. V gave up 0 bases and J gave up 1 base, with 12 bases separating them. Germline V gives CDR1 SGHRS, CDR2 YFSETQ. The CDR3 sequence is 16 residues long.